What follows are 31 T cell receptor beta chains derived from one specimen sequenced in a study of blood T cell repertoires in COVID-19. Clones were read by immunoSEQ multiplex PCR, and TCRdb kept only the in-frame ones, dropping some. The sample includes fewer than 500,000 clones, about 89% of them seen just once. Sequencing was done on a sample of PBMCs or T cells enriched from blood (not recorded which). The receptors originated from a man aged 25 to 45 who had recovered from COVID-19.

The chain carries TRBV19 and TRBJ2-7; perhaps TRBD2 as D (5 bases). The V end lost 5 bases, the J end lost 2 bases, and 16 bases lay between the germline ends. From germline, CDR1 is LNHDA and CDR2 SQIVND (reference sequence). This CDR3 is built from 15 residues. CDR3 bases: TGTGCCAGTAGTCCGAGGGTCACCAGCCCCTACGAGCAGTACTTC. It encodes CASSPRVTSPYEQYF.

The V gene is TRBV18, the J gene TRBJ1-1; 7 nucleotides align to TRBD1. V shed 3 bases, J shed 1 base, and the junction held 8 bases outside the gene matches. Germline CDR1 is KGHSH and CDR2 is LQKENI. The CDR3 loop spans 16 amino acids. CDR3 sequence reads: CASSPQYTGENTEAFF. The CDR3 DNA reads TGTGCCAGCTCACCTCAATACACAGGGGAGAACACTGAAGCTTTCTTT.

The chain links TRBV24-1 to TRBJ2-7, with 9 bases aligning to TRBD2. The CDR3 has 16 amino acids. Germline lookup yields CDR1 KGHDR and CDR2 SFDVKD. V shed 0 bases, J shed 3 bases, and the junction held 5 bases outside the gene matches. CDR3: CATSDLRASGVYEQYF. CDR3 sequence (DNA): TGTGCCACCAGTGATTTGCGGGCTAGCGGGGTCTACGAGCAGTACTTC.

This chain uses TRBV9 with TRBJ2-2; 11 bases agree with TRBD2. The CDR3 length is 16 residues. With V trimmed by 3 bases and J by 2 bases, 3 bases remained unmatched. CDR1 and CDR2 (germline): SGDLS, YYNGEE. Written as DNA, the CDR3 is TGTGCCAGCAGCGGAACTAGCGGGGGTAACACCGGGGAGCTGTTTTTT. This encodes CASSGTSGGNTGELFF.

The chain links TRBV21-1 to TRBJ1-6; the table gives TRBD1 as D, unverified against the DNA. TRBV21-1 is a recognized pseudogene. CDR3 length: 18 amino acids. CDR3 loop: CASSKEPGQGRDNSPLHF. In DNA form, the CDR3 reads TGTGCCAGCAGCAAAGAACCTGGGCAGGGAAGAGATAATTCACCCCTCCACTTT.

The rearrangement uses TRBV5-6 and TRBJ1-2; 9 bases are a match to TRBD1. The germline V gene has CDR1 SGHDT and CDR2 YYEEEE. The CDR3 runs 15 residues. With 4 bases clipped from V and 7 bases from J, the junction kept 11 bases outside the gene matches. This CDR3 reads CASSRELGTGSGYTF. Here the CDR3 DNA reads TGTGCCAGCAGCCGCGAACTTGGGACAGGGAGTGGCTACACCTTC.

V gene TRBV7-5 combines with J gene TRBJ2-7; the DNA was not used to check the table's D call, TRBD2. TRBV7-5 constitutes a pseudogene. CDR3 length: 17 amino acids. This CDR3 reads CARSFCGLAAIWHEQYF. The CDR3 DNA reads TGTGCCAGAAGCTTCTGCGGTCTGGCAGCGATATGGCACGAGCAGTACTTC.

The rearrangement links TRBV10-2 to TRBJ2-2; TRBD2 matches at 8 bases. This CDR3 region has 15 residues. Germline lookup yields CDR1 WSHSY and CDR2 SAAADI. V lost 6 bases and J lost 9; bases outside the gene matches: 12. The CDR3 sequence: CASRSSGVEFRELFF. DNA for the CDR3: TGCGCCAGCAGGAGTAGCGGGGTCGAATTTAGGGAGCTGTTTTTT.

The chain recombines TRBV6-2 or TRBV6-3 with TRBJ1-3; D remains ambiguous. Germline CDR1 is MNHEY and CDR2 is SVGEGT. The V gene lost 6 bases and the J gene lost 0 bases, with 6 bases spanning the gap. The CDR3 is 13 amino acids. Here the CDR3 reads CASSSRSGNTIYF. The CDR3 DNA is TGTGCCAGCAGCTCGCGCTCTGGAAACACCATATATTTT.

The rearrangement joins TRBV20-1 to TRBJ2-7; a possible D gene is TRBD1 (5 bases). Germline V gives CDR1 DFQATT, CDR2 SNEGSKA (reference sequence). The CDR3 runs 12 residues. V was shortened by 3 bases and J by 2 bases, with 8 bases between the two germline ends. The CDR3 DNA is TGCAGTGCTAGTAGGGGTACCTACGAGCAGTACTTC. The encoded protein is CSASRGTYEQYF.

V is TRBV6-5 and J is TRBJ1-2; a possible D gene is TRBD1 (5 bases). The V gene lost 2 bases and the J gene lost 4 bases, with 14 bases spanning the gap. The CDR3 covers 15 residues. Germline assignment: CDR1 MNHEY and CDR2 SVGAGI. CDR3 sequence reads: CASSYGEGRTYGYTF. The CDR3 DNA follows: TGTGCCAGCAGTTACGGAGAGGGGAGGACCTATGGCTACACCTTC.

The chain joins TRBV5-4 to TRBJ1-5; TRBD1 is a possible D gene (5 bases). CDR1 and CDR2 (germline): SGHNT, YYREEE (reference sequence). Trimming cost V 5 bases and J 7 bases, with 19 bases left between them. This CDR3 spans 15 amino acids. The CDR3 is CASSMGGEVGQPQHF. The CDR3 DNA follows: TGTGCCAGCAGTATGGGGGGGGAGGTAGGACAGCCCCAGCATTTT.

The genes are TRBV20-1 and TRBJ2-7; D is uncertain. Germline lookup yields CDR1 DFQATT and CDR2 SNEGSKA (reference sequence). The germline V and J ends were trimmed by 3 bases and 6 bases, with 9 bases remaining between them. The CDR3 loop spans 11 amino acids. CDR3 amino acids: CSASSRVEQYF. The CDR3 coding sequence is TGCAGTGCTAGCAGCCGGGTCGAGCAGTACTTC.

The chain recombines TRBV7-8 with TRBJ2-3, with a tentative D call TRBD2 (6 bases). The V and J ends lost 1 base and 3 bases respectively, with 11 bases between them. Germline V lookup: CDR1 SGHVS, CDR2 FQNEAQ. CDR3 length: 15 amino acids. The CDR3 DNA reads TGTGCCAGCAGCTTAGTGTCTAGCGAGACAGATACGCAGTATTTT. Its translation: CASSLVSSETDTQYF.

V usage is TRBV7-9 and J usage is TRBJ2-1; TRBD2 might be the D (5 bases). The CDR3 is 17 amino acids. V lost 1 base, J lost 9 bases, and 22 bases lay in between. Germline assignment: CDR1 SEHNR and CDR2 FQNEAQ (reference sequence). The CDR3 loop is CASSLGRSGPRKSEQFF. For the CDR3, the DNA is TGTGCCAGCAGCTTAGGAAGAAGCGGACCGCGAAAGTCTGAGCAGTTCTTC.

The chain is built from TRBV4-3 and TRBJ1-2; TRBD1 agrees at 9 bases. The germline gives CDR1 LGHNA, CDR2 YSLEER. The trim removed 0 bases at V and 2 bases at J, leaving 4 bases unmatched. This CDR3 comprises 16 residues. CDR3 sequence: CASSQERTGANYGYTF. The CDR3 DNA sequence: TGCGCCAGCAGCCAAGAAAGGACAGGGGCGAACTATGGCTACACCTTC.

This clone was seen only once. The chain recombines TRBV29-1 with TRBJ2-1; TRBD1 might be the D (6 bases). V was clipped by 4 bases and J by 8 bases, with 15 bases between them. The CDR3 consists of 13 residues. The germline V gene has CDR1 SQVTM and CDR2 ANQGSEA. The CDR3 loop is CSVGYAGDDEQFF. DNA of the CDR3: TGCAGCGTTGGGTACGCAGGGGACGATGAGCAGTTCTTC.

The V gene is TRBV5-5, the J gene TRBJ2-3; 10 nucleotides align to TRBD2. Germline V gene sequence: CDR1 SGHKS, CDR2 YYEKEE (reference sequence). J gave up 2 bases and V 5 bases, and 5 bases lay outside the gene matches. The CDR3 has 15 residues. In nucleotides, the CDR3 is TGTGCCAGCAGAGCGGGGGGGCCTATCACAGATACGCAGTATTTT. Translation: CASRAGGPITDTQYF.

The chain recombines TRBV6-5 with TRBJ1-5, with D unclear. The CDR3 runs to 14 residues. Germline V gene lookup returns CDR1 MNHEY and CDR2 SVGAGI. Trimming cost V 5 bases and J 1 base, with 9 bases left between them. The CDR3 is CASSKLVSNQPQHF. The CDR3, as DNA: TGTGCCAGCAGTAAACTGGTGAGCAATCAGCCCCAGCATTTT.

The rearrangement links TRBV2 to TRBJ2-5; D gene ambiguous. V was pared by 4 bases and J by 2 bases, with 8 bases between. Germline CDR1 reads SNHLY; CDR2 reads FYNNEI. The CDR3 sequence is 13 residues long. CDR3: CASSGGYQETQYF. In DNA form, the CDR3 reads TGTGCCAGCAGTGGCGGTTATCAAGAGACCCAGTACTTC.

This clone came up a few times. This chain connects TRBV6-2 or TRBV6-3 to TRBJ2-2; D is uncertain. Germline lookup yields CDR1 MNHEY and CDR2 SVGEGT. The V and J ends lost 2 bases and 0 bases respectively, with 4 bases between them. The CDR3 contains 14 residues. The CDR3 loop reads CASSYNTNTGELFF. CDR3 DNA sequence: TGTGCCAGCAGTTACAACACGAACACCGGGGAGCTGTTTTTT.

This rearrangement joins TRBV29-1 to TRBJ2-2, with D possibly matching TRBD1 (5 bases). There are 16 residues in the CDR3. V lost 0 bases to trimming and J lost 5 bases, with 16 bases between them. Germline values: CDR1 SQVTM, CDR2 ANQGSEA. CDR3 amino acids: CSVEDLRRENTGELFF. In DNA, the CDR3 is TGCAGCGTTGAAGATCTACGCAGGGAAAATACCGGGGAGCTGTTTTTT.

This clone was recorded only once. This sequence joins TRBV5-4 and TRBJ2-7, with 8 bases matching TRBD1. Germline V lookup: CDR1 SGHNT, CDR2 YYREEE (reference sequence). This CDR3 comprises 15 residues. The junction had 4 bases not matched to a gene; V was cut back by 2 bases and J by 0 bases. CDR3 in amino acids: CASSFGQGTSYEQYF. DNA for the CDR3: TGTGCCAGCAGCTTCGGACAGGGAACCTCCTACGAGCAGTACTTC.

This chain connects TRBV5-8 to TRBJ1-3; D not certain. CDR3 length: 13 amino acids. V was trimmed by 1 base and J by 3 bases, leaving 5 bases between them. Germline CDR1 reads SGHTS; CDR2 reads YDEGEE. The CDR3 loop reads CASSLSYGNTIYF. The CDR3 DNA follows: TGTGCCAGCAGCTTGTCCTATGGAAACACCATATATTTT.

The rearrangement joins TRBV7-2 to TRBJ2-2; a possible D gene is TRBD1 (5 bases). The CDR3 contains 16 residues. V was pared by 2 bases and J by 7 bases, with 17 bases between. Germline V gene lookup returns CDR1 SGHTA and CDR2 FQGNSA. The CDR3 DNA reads TGTGCCAGCAGCTTAAATCGTCAGGGCGGTGGCGGGGAGCTGTTTTTT. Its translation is CASSLNRQGGGGELFF. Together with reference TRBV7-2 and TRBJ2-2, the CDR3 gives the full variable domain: GAGVSQSPSNKVTEKGKDVELRCDPISGHTALYWYRQSLGQGLEFLIYFQGNSAPDKSGLPSDRFSAERTGGSVSTLTIQRTQQEDSAVYLCASSLNRQGGGGELFFGEGSRLTVL.

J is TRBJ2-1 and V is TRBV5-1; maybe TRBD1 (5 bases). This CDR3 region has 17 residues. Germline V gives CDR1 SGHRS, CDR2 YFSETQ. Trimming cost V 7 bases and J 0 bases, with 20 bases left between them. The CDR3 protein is CASALLRGQSSYNEQFF. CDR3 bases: TGCGCCAGCGCCCTTCTTAGGGGTCAGAGCTCCTACAATGAGCAGTTCTTC.

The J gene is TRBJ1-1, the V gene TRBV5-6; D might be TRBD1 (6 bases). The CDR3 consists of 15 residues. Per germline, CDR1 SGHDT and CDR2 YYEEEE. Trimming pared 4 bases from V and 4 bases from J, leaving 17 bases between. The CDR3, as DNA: TGTGCCAGCAGCGGCGAACAGGGTGGAGGCACTGAAGCTTTCTTT. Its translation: CASSGEQGGGTEAFF.

Here the CDR3 reads CASTGEGTEAFF. CDR3 nucleotides: TGTGCCAGCACCGGGGAGGGTACTGAAGCTTTCTTT. The genes are TRBV7-9 and TRBJ1-1; D not certain. With 7 bases removed from V and 5 bases from J, the gap between germline ends came to 11 bases. CDR3 length: 12 residues. Per the germline V gene, CDR1 is SEHNR and CDR2 is FQNEAQ (reference sequence).

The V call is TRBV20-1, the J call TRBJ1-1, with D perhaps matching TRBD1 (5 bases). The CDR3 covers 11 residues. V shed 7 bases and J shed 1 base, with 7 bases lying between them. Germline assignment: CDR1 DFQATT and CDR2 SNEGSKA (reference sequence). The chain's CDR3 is CSGGGNTEAFF. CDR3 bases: TGCAGTGGGGGGGGGAACACTGAAGCTTTCTTT.

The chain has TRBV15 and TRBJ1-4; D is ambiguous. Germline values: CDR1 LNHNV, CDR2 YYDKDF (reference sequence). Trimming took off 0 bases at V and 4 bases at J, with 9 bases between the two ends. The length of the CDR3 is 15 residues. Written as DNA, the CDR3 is TGTGCCACCAGCAGAGAGGCCAGAGGTAATGAAAAACTGTTTTTT. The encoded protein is CATSREARGNEKLFF.

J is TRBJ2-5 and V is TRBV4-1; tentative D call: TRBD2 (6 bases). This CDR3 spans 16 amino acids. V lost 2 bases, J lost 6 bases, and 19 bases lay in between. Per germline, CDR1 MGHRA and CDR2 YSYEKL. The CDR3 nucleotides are TGCGCCAGCAGCCAACTACGAGCAGGGCGGGAACAGACCCAGTACTTC. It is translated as CASSQLRAGREQTQYF.